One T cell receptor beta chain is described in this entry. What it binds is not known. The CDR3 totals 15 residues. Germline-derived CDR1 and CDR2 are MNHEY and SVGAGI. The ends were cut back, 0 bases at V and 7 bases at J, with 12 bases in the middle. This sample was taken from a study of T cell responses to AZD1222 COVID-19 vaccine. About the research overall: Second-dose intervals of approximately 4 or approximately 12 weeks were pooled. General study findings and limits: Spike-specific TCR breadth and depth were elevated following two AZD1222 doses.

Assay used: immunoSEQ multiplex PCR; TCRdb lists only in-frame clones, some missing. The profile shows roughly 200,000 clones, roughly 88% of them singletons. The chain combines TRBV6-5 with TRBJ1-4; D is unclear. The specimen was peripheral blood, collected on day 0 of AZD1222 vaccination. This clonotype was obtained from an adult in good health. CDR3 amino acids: CASSYSHLGSEKLFF. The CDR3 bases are TGTGCCAGCAGTTACTCACATCTAGGTAGTGAAAAACTGTTTTTT.